The following is a TCR beta chain sequence with its context. This sample stems from a study of blood T cell repertoires in COVID-19. The wider study: Samples of COVID-19 (acute and convalescent) were obtained from the United States, Italy and Spain.

CDR1 is SGHDN, CDR2 FVKESK, per germline. The CDR3 is 15 residues long. With 4 bases clipped from V and 3 bases from J, the junction kept 8 bases outside the gene matches. TCRdb keeps only in-frame clones here, not all; method: immunoSEQ multiplex PCR. This sample has 260,000 or so clones, with 87% found just once. The sequenced sample consisted of PBMCs or T cells enriched from blood (not recorded which). The receptor's source is a woman under 40 with acute COVID-19. V is TRBV14 and J is TRBJ2-7, with 8 bases aligning to TRBD2. CDR3 sequence reads: CASSRMASGYYEQYF. CDR3 coding DNA: TGTGCCAGCAGCCGGATGGCTAGCGGGTACTACGAGCAGTACTTC.